Listed here is a single TCR beta chain. The antigen is undetermined. The entry originates in a study of T cells in Graves' hyperthyroidism and ophthalmopathy. Whole-study context: Blood from the periphery was taken at initial diagnosis, before any treatment. Study results and caveats: Most thyroid clonotypes with frequency above 0.001 were detected in blood. Ophthalmopathy was identified by the model a median around 5.9 months ahead of onset.

The CDR3 extends over 15 amino acids. Trimming removed 4 bases from V and 7 bases from J; junction bases left unmatched: 9. Germline V gene lookup returns CDR1 SGHNT and CDR2 YYREEE (reference sequence). Ophthalmopathy patients had Clinical Activity Score at least 3, NOSPECS grade at least 4, duration under 3 months. RNA transcripts provided the source from which TCR beta CDR3 regions were amplified. First-round RT-PCR of the TCR CDR3 relied on the HTBI primer set. TCRdb recomputed calls from the multiplex PCR reads with MiXCR, one row per CDR3 protein. The sample gives 490,000 or so distinct CDR3 sequences, 15% to 20% of which show up once; about 45% is in the top ten.

Sequenced material: blood. The rearrangement joins TRBV5-4 to TRBJ2-7; 12 bases are a match to TRBD1. The sequence derives from a man aged 35 to 55 with Graves' ophthalmopathy. CDR3 DNA sequence: TGTGCCAGCAGCGTGCCGGGACAGGGGGCGCGGGAGCAGTACTTC. Translation: CASSVPGQGAREQYF. The full variable domain, completed using reference TRBV5-4 and TRBJ2-7, is ETGVTQSPTHLIKTRGQQVTLRCSSQSGHNTVSWYQQALGQGPQFIFQYYREEENGRGNFPPRFSGLQFPNYSSELNVNALELDDSALYLCASSVPGQGAREQYFGPGTRLTVT.